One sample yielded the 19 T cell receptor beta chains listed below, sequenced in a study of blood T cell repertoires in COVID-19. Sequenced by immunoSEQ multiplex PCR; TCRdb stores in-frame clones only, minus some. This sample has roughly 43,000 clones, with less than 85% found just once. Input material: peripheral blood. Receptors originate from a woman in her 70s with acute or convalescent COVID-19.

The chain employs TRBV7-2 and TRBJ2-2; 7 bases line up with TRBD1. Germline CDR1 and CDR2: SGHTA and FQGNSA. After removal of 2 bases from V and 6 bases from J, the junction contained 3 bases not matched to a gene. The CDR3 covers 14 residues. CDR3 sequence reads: CASSLPTGSGELFF. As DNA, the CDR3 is TGTGCCAGCAGCTTACCGACAGGGTCCGGGGAGCTGTTTTTT.

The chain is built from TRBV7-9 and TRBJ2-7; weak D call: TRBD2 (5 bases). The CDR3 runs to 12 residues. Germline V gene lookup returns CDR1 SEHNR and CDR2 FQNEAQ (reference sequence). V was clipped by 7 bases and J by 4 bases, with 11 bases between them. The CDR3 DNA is TGTGCCAGCAAGGAACCGGGGTACGAGCAGTACTTC. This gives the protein CASKEPGYEQYF.

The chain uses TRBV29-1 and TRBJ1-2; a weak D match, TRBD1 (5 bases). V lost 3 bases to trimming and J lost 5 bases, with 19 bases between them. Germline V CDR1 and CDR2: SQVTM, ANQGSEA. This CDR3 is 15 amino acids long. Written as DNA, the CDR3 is TGCAGCGTTGATTCAGGGCGAGCACTCTCTTATGGCTACACCTTC. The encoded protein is CSVDSGRALSYGYTF.

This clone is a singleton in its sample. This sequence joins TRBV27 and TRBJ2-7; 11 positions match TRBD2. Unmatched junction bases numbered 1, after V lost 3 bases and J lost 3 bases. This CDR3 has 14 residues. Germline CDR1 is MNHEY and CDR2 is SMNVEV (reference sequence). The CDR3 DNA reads TGTGCCAGCAGTTTGGGGACTAGCGGCTACGAGCAGTACTTC. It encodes CASSLGTSGYEQYF.

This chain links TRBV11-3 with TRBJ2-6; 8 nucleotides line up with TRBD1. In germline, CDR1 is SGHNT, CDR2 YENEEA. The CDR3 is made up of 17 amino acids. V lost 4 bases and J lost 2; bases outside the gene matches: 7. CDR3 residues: CASSSDRENTGANVLTF. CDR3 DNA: TGTGCCAGCAGCTCGGACAGGGAAAACACTGGGGCCAACGTCCTGACTTTC.

The CDR3 bases are TGTGCCAGCAGTCTTCTGGGAGGACCGACCTATAATTCACCCCTCCACTTT. Translating gives CASSLLGGPTYNSPLHF. The J gene is TRBJ1-6, the V gene TRBV14; unclear D gene. V was trimmed by 6 bases and J by 2 bases, leaving 17 bases between them. The CDR3 totals 17 residues. Germline V gives CDR1 SGHDN, CDR2 FVKESK. The full variable domain, completed using reference TRBV14 and TRBJ1-6, is EAGVTQFPSHSVIEKGQTVTLRCDPISGHDNLYWYRRVMGKEIKFLLHFVKESKQDESGMPNNRFLAERTGGTYSTLKVQPAELEDSGVYFCASSLLGGPTYNSPLHFGNGTRLTVT.

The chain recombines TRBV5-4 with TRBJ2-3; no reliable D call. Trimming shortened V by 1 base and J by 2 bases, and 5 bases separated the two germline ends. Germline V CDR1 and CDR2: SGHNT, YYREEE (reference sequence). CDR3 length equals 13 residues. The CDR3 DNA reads TGTGCCAGCAGCTTGCGCTACACAGATACGCAGTATTTT. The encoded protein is CASSLRYTDTQYF.

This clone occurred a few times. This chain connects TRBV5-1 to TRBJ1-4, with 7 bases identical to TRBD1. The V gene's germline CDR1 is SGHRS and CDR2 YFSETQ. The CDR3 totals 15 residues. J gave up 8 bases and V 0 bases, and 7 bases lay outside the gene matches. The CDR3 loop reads CASSLGDRAGEKLFF. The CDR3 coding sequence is TGCGCCAGCAGCTTGGGAGACAGGGCAGGGGAAAAACTGTTTTTT.

CDR3 nucleotides: TGTGCCAGCAGGCGGGGGCTTAACTATGGCTACACCTTC. Amino acid sequence: CASRRGLNYGYTF. The rearrangement joins TRBV6-5 to TRBJ1-2, with D possibly matching TRBD1 (6 bases). Trimming stripped 6 bases from V and 1 base from J, with 9 bases between. The CDR3 is 13 residues long. The germline V gene encodes CDR1 MNHEY and CDR2 SVGAGI.

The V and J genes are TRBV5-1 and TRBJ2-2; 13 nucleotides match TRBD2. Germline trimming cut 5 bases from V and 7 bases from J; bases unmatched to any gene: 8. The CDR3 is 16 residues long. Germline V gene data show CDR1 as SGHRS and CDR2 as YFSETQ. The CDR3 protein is CASRSGLAGAGGELFF. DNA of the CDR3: TGCGCCAGCAGGAGTGGACTAGCGGGAGCGGGCGGGGAGCTGTTTTTT. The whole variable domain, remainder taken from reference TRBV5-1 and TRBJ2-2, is KAGVTQTPRYLIKTRGQQVTLSCSPISGHRSVSWYQQTPGQGLQFLFEYFSETQRNKGNFPGRFSGRQFSNSRSEMNVSTLELGDSALYLCASRSGLAGAGGELFFGEGSRLTVL.

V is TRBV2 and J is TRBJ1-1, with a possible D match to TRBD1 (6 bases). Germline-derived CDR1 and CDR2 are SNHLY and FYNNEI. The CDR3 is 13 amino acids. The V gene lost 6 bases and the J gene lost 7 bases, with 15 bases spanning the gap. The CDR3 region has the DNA TGTGCCAGCAGGTATGACAGGCAGAGTGAAGCTTTCTTT. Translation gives CASRYDRQSEAFF.

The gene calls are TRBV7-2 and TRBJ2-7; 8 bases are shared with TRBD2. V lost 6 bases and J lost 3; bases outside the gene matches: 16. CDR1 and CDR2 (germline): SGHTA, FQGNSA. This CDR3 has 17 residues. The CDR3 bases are TGTGCCAGCAGACCCCAGGGCGGTACTAGCGGTTACTACGAGCAGTACTTC. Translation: CASRPQGGTSGYYEQYF.

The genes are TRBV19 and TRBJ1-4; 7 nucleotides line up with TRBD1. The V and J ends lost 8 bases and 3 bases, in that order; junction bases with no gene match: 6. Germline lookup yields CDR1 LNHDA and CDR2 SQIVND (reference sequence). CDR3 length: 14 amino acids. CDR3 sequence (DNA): TGTGCCAGTCAAAACAGGGGATCTAATGAAAAACTGTTTTTT. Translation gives CASQNRGSNEKLFF.

The CDR3 DNA sequence: TGTGCCAGCAGCTTCAGCGGGAGCACAGATACGCAGTATTTT. Encoded protein: CASSFSGSTDTQYF. The rearrangement uses TRBV7-9 and TRBJ2-3; D may be TRBD2 (6 bases). The CDR3 consists of 14 residues. CDR1 SEHNR and CDR2 FQNEAQ come from the germline V gene (reference sequence). With 3 bases removed from V and 0 bases from J, the gap between germline ends came to 7 bases.

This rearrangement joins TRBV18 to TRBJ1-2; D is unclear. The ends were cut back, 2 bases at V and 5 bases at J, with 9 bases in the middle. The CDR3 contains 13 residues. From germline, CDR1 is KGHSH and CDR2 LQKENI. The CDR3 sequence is CASSPDRRYGYTF. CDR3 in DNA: TGTGCCAGCTCACCAGACCGGAGGTATGGCTACACCTTC.

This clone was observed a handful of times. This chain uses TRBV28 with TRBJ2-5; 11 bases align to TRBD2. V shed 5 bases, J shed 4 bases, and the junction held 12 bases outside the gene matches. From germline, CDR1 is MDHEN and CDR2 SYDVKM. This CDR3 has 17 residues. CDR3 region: CASSSRATSGNSETQYF. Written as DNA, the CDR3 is TGTGCCAGCAGTAGCAGGGCGACTAGCGGGAATTCAGAGACCCAGTACTTC.

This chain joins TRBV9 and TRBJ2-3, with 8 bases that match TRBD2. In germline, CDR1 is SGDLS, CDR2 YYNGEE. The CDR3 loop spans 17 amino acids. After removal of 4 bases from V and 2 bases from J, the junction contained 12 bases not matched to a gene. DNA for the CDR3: TGTGCCAGCAGCACCCGCGGGAGGCCCCTTACCACAGATACGCAGTATTTT. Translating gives CASSTRGRPLTTDTQYF.

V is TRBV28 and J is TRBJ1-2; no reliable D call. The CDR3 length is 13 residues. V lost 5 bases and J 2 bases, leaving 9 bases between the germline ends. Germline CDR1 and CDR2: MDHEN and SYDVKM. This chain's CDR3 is CASSVSGNYGYTF. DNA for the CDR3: TGTGCCAGCAGTGTCAGCGGAAACTATGGCTACACCTTC.

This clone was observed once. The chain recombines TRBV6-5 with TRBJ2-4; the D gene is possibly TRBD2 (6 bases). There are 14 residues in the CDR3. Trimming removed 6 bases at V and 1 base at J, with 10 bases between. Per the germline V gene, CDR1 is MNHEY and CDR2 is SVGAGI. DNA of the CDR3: TGTGCCAGCAGGGAGGGGCTGGCCAAAAACATTCAGTACTTC. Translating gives CASREGLAKNIQYF.